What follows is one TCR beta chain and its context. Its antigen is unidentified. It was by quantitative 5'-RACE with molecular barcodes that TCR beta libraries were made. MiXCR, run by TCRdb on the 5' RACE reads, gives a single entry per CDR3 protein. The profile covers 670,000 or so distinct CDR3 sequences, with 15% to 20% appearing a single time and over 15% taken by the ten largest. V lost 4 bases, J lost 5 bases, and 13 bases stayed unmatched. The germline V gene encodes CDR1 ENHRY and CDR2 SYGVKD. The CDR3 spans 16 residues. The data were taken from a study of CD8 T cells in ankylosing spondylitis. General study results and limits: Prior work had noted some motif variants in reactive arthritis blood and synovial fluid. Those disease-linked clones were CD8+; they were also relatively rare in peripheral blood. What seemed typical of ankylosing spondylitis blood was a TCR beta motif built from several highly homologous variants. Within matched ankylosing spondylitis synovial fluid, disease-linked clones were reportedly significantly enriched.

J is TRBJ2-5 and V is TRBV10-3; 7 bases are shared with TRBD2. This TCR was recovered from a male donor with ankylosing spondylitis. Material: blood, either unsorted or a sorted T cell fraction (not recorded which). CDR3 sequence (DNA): TGTGCCATCAGTGGGCAGGCGGGAGTGAACAGTGAGACCCAGTACTTC. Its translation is CAISGQAGVNSETQYF.